Listed below are T cell receptor beta chains from one sample, sequenced in a study of blood T cell repertoires in COVID-19. Assay: immunoSEQ multiplex PCR; the TCRdb copy retains only in-frame clones and omits some. The data show approximately 200,000 clones, roughly 89% seen once. The sample taken for sequencing was PBMCs or T cells enriched from blood (not recorded which). These receptors were taken from a man aged 18 to 30 with acute COVID-19. Both conserved end residues are part of each CDR3.

V gene	CDR3 length	J gene	CDR3 protein
TRBV9	16	TRBJ1-1	CASSVVGTGGDTEAFF
TRBV29-1	12	TRBJ1-2	CSVDMSNYGYTF
TRBV6-5	13	TRBJ1-2	CASSRKGDYGYTF
TRBV28	16	TRBJ2-1	CASRLQGQGLGNEQFF
TRBV3-1/TRBV3-2	17	TRBJ2-3	CASSQDPGRWGTDTQYF
TRBV7-3	14	TRBJ2-1	CASSPAAGYNEQFF
TRBV4-1	18	TRBJ1-6	CASSQDGGLDRIHSPLHF
TRBV5-1	14	TRBJ2-2	CASDSGSDTGELFF
TRBV12-5	16	TRBJ2-7	CASGLVLGGPPVEQYF
TRBV19	17	TRBJ1-5	CASSFSFVKYSNQPQHF
TRBV15	15	TRBJ2-5	CATSRADAGGETQYF
TRBV11-2	12	TRBJ1-1	CASSFLTLEAFF
TRBV18	15	TRBJ1-1	CASSPKGQQYTEAFF
TRBV12-5	17	TRBJ1-2	CASGPTGGDWKGYGYTF
TRBV18	13	TRBJ1-4	CASSPGTGEKLFF
TRBV6-5	13	TRBJ1-6	CATSTGEDSPLHF
TRBV11-2	15	TRBJ1-1	CASSLGGWVNTEAFF
TRBV29-1	13	TRBJ1-1	CSVVTGLNTEAFF
TRBV19	14	TRBJ2-7	CASSPLAEPYEQYF
TRBV24-1	15	TRBJ2-7	CATSDSGTGGYEQYF
TRBV27	13	TRBJ2-5	CASSLDYGETQYF
TRBV28	19	TRBJ1-1	CASRRMGPVGPDMNTEAFF
TRBV19	15	TRBJ2-1	CASSLTSGRYNEQFF
TRBV20-1	16	TRBJ2-7	CSASDITRAGTEEQYF
TRBV5-1	15	TRBJ2-2	CASSPGQGATGELFF
TRBV6-5	16	TRBJ2-7	CASSYSGQRSSYEQYF
TRBV28	14	TRBJ1-4	CASTPGGVTEKLFF
TRBV28	16	TRBJ2-7	CASSVSFLAGSYEQYF
TRBV7-2	15	TRBJ2-3	CASSTSLAGEGTQYF
TRBV28	14	TRBJ1-1	CASSVGGSGTEAFF
TRBV11-2	14	TRBJ2-5	CASSLRAGEETQYF
TRBV7-9	14	TRBJ1-5	CASSQTGNNQPQHF
TRBV28	14	TRBJ2-7	CASTSPDLVYEQYF
TRBV7-9	15	TRBJ1-2	CASSPRQGANYGYTF
TRBV4-1	16	TRBJ2-1	CASSHLLAGGGNEQFF
TRBV28	15	TRBJ1-3	CASSLDRGRGDTIYF
TRBV18	14	TRBJ1-1	CASSPDGGNTEAFF
TRBV11-3	17	TRBJ2-2	CASSPRTSGRGTGELFF
TRBV19	13	TRBJ1-5	CASTSGEYQPQHF
TRBV4-1	15	TRBJ1-1	CASSQLGQGNTEAFF
TRBV19	15	TRBJ2-1	CASSTVSVSYNEQFF
TRBV7-8	16	TRBJ1-2	CASSLTNPPGYYGYTF
TRBV4-1	18	TRBJ2-3	CASSTRDLRLTRTDTQYF